Below, 30 T cell receptor beta chains from the same sample are listed, as sequenced in a study of T cell responses to AZD1222 COVID-19 vaccine. Assay used: immunoSEQ multiplex PCR; TCRdb lists only in-frame clones, some missing. The sample yields about 140,000 clones, approximately 90% seen once. The sample consisted of peripheral blood, taken 28 days after the second AZD1222 dose. The receptors were sampled from an adult who received the AZD1222 COVID-19 vaccine.

The chain carries TRBV7-2 and TRBJ2-7, with D possibly TRBD1 on 6 matching bases. This CDR3 is 14 amino acids long. The germline CDR1 and CDR2 sequences are SGHTA and FQGNSA. Trimming removed 5 bases at V and 4 bases at J, with 15 bases between. CDR3 sequence (DNA): TGTGCCAGCAGCCTCGGGACATGGACATACGAGCAGTACTTC. Its protein product is CASSLGTWTYEQYF.

This chain connects TRBV11-1 to TRBJ2-5, with D perhaps being TRBD1 or TRBD2 (7 bases each). The germline V and J ends were trimmed by 2 bases and 1 base, with 11 bases remaining between them. CDR3 length: 15 amino acids. CDR1 and CDR2 (germline): SGHAT, FQDESV (reference sequence). The CDR3 here is CASSLQGGIQETQYF. The CDR3 DNA reads as TGTGCCAGCAGCTTACAGGGGGGGATCCAAGAGACCCAGTACTTC.

The chain links TRBV21-1 to TRBJ1-2; the D call of TRBD1 is as the table states it, not checked on the DNA. TRBV21-1 is shown as a pseudogene. The CDR3 runs to 15 residues. This CDR3 reads CAVAKGGVSNYGYTF. The CDR3 DNA reads TGTGCCGTTGCCAAAGGGGGAGTGTCTAACTATGGCTACACCTTC.

V usage is TRBV7-2 and J usage is TRBJ2-5, with 8 nucleotides matching TRBD2. CDR3 length equals 14 residues. V shed 4 bases, J shed 5 bases, and the junction held 6 bases outside the gene matches. Germline V CDR1 and CDR2: SGHTA, FQGNSA. The CDR3 region has the DNA TGTGCCAGCAGCTCCGGGGGGGCCGGGGAGACCCAGTACTTC. It translates to CASSSGGAGETQYF.

The V call is TRBV5-1, the J call TRBJ2-7, with D tentatively TRBD2 (5 bases). V lost 10 bases, J lost 7 bases, and 24 bases lay in between. Looked up from germline, CDR1 is SGHRS and CDR2 is YFSETQ. This CDR3 is 14 amino acids long. CDR3 sequence reads: CASAWRRVGGEQYF. The DNA of the CDR3 is TGCGCCTCAGCTTGGCGTCGTGTCGGAGGAGAGCAGTACTTC.

This chain links TRBV2 with TRBJ2-7; no clear D gene. From germline, CDR1 is SNHLY and CDR2 FYNNEI. The CDR3 is 13 amino acids. V was clipped by 6 bases and J by 3 bases, with 12 bases between them. The CDR3 DNA sequence: TGTGCCAGCAGACAAGCCGCCATCTACGAGCAGTACTTC. It codes for CASRQAAIYEQYF.

This chain's CDR3 is CASRNYGGNQPQHF. The CDR3 DNA is TGTGCCAGCAGGAACTACGGGGGCAATCAGCCCCAGCATTTT. J is TRBJ1-5 and V is TRBV6-5; D gene ambiguous. The ends were cut back, 6 bases at V and 2 bases at J, with 11 bases in the middle. This CDR3 spans 14 amino acids. Germline V gene data show CDR1 as MNHEY and CDR2 as SVGAGI.

The V gene is TRBV5-5, the J gene TRBJ1-2; 7 positions match TRBD1. From germline, CDR1 is SGHKS and CDR2 YYEKEE (reference sequence). This CDR3 is 15 amino acids long. Trimming removed 4 bases from V and 0 bases from J; junction bases left unmatched: 6. CDR3 DNA: TGTGCCAGCAGCCCCTCCGGGACAGCTAACTATGGCTACACCTTC. Amino acid sequence: CASSPSGTANYGYTF.

This CDR3 reads CASSETFWGAQRNGYTF. CDR3 in DNA: TGTGCCAGCAGTGAAACCTTTTGGGGGGCGCAGCGGAATGGCTACACCTTC. The gene calls are TRBV6-1 and TRBJ1-2; D perhaps matches TRBD1 (6 bases). This CDR3 region has 17 residues. Germline loops: CDR1 MNHNS, CDR2 SASEGT. Trimming left V 2 bases short and J 6 bases short, with 22 bases between.

The chain employs TRBV19 and TRBJ1-6; no reliable D call. The germline V gene encodes CDR1 LNHDA and CDR2 SQIVND (reference sequence). V gave up 10 bases and J gave up 5 bases, with 12 bases separating them. The CDR3 loop spans 13 amino acids. The chain's CDR3 is CATSETNNSPLHF. The CDR3 DNA follows: TGTGCCACCTCCGAAACTAATAATTCACCCCTCCACTTT.

V usage is TRBV27 and J usage is TRBJ2-7; D call uncertain. Trimming took 6 bases from V and 3 from J, leaving 15 bases between them. This CDR3 is built from 14 residues. Germline values: CDR1 MNHEY, CDR2 SMNVEV (reference sequence). CDR3 sequence reads: CASSPLGGIYEQYF. The CDR3 region has the DNA TGTGCCAGCAGCCCTCTAGGCGGAATCTACGAGCAGTACTTC.

The CDR3, as DNA: TGCGCCAGCAGCTGGCGGGGGGTGAACACTGAAGCTTTCTTT. Its translation: CASSWRGVNTEAFF. The chain links TRBV5-1 to TRBJ1-1; a weak D match, TRBD1 (5 bases). The CDR3 covers 14 residues. Germline values: CDR1 SGHRS, CDR2 YFSETQ. V was cut by 3 bases and J by 0 bases, with 9 bases left in between.

The rearrangement links TRBV6-1 to TRBJ2-5; D possibly corresponds to TRBD1 (5 bases). V gave up 2 bases and J gave up 5 bases, with 18 bases separating them. Germline V lookup: CDR1 MNHNS, CDR2 SASEGT. The CDR3 is 16 residues long. The CDR3 DNA reads TGTGCCAGCAGTGAAAAACCCCCCTCAGGGTCGGAGACCCAGTACTTC. Its protein product is CASSEKPPSGSETQYF.

This clone appeared once. The V and J genes are TRBV28 and TRBJ1-5, with 12 bases matching TRBD1. J was trimmed by 9 bases and V by 3 bases; bases with no gene match: 9. The CDR3 totals 16 residues. Germline values: CDR1 MDHEN, CDR2 SYDVKM. The CDR3 spells CASSLGGTGGFRPQHF. The CDR3 DNA reads TGTGCCAGCAGTTTGGGTGGGACAGGGGGCTTCCGGCCCCAGCATTTT.

The chain couples TRBV12-3 or TRBV12-4 to TRBJ1-2, with 7 positions matching TRBD1. The V segment lost 7 bases and the J segment 14 bases; nucleotides outside the gene matches: 16. The CDR3 sequence is 13 residues long. The CDR3, as DNA: TGTGCCAGCACCCCTCCGGGACAGCAAAAAAGGACCTTC. It is translated as CASTPPGQQKRTF.

The chain couples TRBV9 to TRBJ1-2; the D gene is possibly TRBD1 (5 bases). V was shortened by 4 bases and J by 4 bases, with 17 bases between the two germline ends. Per the germline V gene, CDR1 is SGDLS and CDR2 is YYNGEE. The CDR3 has 15 residues. CDR3 loop: CASSPTGQGGYGYTF. CDR3 nucleotides: TGTGCCAGCAGCCCGACGGGGCAGGGAGGCTATGGCTACACCTTC.

The chain uses TRBV11-2 and TRBJ2-7; tentatively, D is TRBD2 (6 bases). The CDR3 has 13 residues. Looked up from germline, CDR1 is SGHAT and CDR2 is FQNNGV. Between the trimmed V and J ends, which lost 1 base and 3 bases, there was a span of 7 bases. CDR3 bases: TGTGCCAGCAGCTTAGGGCGGGACTACGAGCAGTACTTC. Amino acid sequence: CASSLGRDYEQYF.

This chain uses TRBV7-3 with TRBJ1-6, with a possible D match to TRBD1 (5 bases). The CDR3 covers 17 residues. Trimming removed 5 bases from V and 5 bases from J, with 19 bases in between. Germline V CDR1 and CDR2: SGHTA, FQGTGA. The CDR3 region has the DNA TGTGCCAGCAGCCCGTGGTGGGGGGAGCCCGATAATTCACCCCTCCACTTT. The encoded protein is CASSPWWGEPDNSPLHF.

V usage is TRBV7-2 and J usage is TRBJ1-4; D is unclear. V lost 5 bases and J 10 bases, leaving 11 bases between the germline ends. The germline V gene encodes CDR1 SGHTA and CDR2 FQGNSA. There are 12 residues in the CDR3. The CDR3 protein is CASSTTSGKLFF. The CDR3 coding sequence is TGTGCCAGCAGCACCACCTCCGGAAAACTGTTTTTT.

The rearrangement joins TRBV18 to TRBJ2-3; D is ambiguous. CDR1 is KGHSH, CDR2 LQKENI, per germline. The V gene lost 3 bases and the J gene lost 4 bases, with 14 bases spanning the gap. The CDR3 covers 15 residues. CDR3 region: CASSPLGLGPDTQYF. CDR3 bases: TGTGCCAGCTCACCTCTAGGGTTGGGCCCAGATACGCAGTATTTT.

This chain joins TRBV19 and TRBJ2-6, with D possibly matching TRBD1 (6 bases). V was pared by 1 base and J by 2 bases, with 12 bases between. This CDR3 contains 17 residues. Germline-derived CDR1 and CDR2 are LNHDA and SQIVND (reference sequence). The CDR3 loop reads CASSIVITGPGANVLTF. The CDR3 DNA sequence: TGTGCCAGTAGTATAGTCATAACAGGGCCTGGGGCCAACGTCCTGACTTTC.

The chain recombines TRBV19 with TRBJ2-2, with D uncertain. CDR3 length: 17 amino acids. Germline CDR1 reads LNHDA; CDR2 reads SQIVND (reference sequence). V was clipped by 0 bases and J by 2 bases, with 13 bases between them. The CDR3 loop reads CASSIDLVPLNTGELFF. As DNA, the CDR3 is TGTGCCAGTAGTATAGATCTGGTACCTTTAAACACCGGGGAGCTGTTTTTT.

This clone was seen just once. This chain links TRBV5-4 with TRBJ1-6, with D maybe TRBD1 (6 bases). The V gene's germline CDR1 is SGHNT and CDR2 YYREEE (reference sequence). V was pared by 4 bases and J by 7 bases, with 21 bases between. The CDR3 has 17 amino acids. Here the CDR3 reads CASSTPTTGRVNSPLHF. CDR3 nucleotide sequence: TGTGCCAGCAGCACCCCGACGACAGGAAGGGTGAATTCACCCCTCCACTTT.

This chain connects TRBV6-2 or TRBV6-3 to TRBJ2-2, with 16 positions matching TRBD2. The CDR3 loop spans 18 amino acids. The junction had 6 bases not matched to a gene; V was cut back by 6 bases and J by 2 bases. Germline-derived CDR1 and CDR2 are MNHEY and SVGEGT. For the CDR3, the DNA is TGTGCCAGCAGCAAGGGACTAGCGGGAGGGCCCAACACCGGGGAGCTGTTTTTT. This sequence encodes CASSKGLAGGPNTGELFF.

This clone was recorded a few times. This sequence joins TRBV7-2 and TRBJ2-5; D remains unclear. CDR1 and CDR2 (germline): SGHTA, FQGNSA. V shed 4 bases and J shed 5 bases, with 5 bases lying between them. The CDR3 covers 11 residues. CDR3 sequence: CASSSRETQYF. DNA of the CDR3: TGTGCCAGCAGCTCCAGGGAGACCCAGTACTTC.

The CDR3 DNA follows: TGTGCCAGCAGCTTGTCAGGGGGAGCCGGAAACACCATATATTTT. It yields the protein CASSLSGGAGNTIYF. The chain combines TRBV5-6 with TRBJ1-3; 7 nucleotides line up with TRBD1. CDR1 and CDR2 (germline): SGHDT, YYEEEE. The CDR3 has 15 residues. Trimming removed 1 base from V and 4 bases from J; junction bases left unmatched: 5.

The sample holds one count of this clone. The genes are TRBV19 and TRBJ2-5, with 8 bases aligning to TRBD2. CDR3 length: 15 amino acids. CDR1 LNHDA and CDR2 SQIVND come from the germline V gene (reference sequence). V shed 6 bases and J 2 bases; nucleotides not matched to a gene: 8. In nucleotides, the CDR3 is TGTGCCAGTAGCCCCCGGGGGGGAGGTCAAGAGACCCAGTACTTC. This gives the protein CASSPRGGGQETQYF. The whole variable domain, filled in from reference TRBV19 and TRBJ2-5, reads DGGITQSPKYLFRKEGQNVTLSCEQNLNHDAMYWYRQDPGQGLRLIYYSQIVNDFQKGDIAEGYSVSREKKESFPLTVTSAQKNPTAFYLCASSPRGGGQETQYFGPGTRLLVL.

This sequence joins TRBV4-3 and TRBJ2-2, with D perhaps matching TRBD2 (7 bases). The CDR3 is made up of 15 amino acids. V was cut by 3 bases and J by 6 bases, with 14 bases left in between. In germline, CDR1 is LGHNA, CDR2 YSLEER. CDR3 residues: CASSQMGGAPGELFF. DNA of the CDR3: TGCGCCAGCAGCCAGATGGGGGGGGCCCCCGGGGAGCTGTTTTTT.

This chain links TRBV18 with TRBJ2-7; no reliable D call. CDR3 length equals 18 residues. Germline assignment: CDR1 KGHSH and CDR2 LQKENI. V was cut by 0 bases and J by 0 bases, with 18 bases left in between. The CDR3 bases are TGTGCCAGCTCACCACCGGTCAGTGGCCAGCCATCCTCCTACGAGCAGTACTTC. It is translated as CASSPPVSGQPSSYEQYF.

The V gene is TRBV2, the J gene TRBJ2-1, with TRBD2 matching 9 bases. The CDR3 has 16 residues. Germline lookup yields CDR1 SNHLY and CDR2 FYNNEI. Germline trimming cut 2 bases from V and 4 bases from J; bases unmatched to any gene: 6. The CDR3 spells CASSELRGGIYNEQFF. In DNA form, the CDR3 reads TGTGCCAGCAGTGAATTGCGGGGGGGAATATACAATGAGCAGTTCTTC. Looking up the rest from reference TRBV2 and TRBJ2-1 gives the full variable domain: EPEVTQTPSHQVTQMGQEVILRCVPISNHLYFYWYRQILGQKVEFLVSFYNNEISEKSEIFDDQFSVERPDGSNFTLKIRSTKLEDSAMYFCASSELRGGIYNEQFFGPGTRLTVL.